This T cell receptor (beta chain) is from a study of CD8 T cells in ankylosing spondylitis. This clonotype was found many times. Its antigen is currently unknown. Germline CDR1 is SGDLS and CDR2 is YYNGEE. V gave up 0 bases and J gave up 7 bases, with 17 bases separating them. This CDR3 is built from 16 residues. Study-wide results and caveats: Clones linked to disease were reported to show significant enrichment in matched ankylosing spondylitis synovial fluid.

TCRdb redid the calling of the 5' RACE reads with MiXCR, one entry per CDR3 protein. Here the sample spans around 42,000 distinct CDR3 sequences, 2.5% to 3% being singletons. What was sequenced was blood, either unsorted or a sorted T cell fraction (not recorded which). This clonotype originated in a male donor with ankylosing spondylitis or in good health (not recorded which). The rearrangement links TRBV9 to TRBJ2-1; D is possibly TRBD2 (6 bases). The CDR3 sequence: CASSVVPGPGGNEQFF. The CDR3 DNA follows: TGTGCCAGCAGCGTAGTCCCGGGTCCTGGGGGGAATGAGCAGTTCTTC.